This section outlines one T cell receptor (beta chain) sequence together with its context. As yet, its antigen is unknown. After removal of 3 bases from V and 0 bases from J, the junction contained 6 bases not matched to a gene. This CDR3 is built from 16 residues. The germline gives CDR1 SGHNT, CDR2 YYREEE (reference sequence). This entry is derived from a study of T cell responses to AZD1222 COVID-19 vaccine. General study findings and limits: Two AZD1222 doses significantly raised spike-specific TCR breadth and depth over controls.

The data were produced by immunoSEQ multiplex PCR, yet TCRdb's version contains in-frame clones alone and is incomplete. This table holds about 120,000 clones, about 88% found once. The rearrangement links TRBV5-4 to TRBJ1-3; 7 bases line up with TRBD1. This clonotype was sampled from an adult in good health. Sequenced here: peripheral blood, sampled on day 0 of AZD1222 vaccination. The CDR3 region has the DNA TGTGCCAGCAGCTCGACAGGGATACTCTCTGGAAACACCATATATTTT. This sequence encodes CASSSTGILSGNTIYF. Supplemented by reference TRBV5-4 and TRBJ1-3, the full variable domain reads ETGVTQSPTHLIKTRGQQVTLRCSSQSGHNTVSWYQQALGQGPQFIFQYYREEENGRGNFPPRFSGLQFPNYSSELNVNALELDDSALYLCASSSTGILSGNTIYFGEGSWLTVV.